This entry lists 8 T cell receptor beta chains sequenced from one sample in a study of T cells expressing NK-cell markers (dated by TCRdb to 2020 to 2021). Library prep was done by 5' RACE. The reads were generated on an Illumina HiSeq 2000. Each CDR3 protein sequence appears as one entry after TCRdb reprocessed the reads, and no DNA is included. This specimen's table enumerates a few hundred thousand distinct CDR3 sequences. The top ten hold roughly 3.6% of the sample. Sequenced sample: blood T cells: a sorted CD56 or NKG2C T cell subset, CD4+ or CD8+ T cells, or bulk PBMC T cells (not recorded which). These receptors were taken from a man between 18 and 35 years old in good health. Donor details come from another sample of the same person, matched by shared clones.

This sequence joins TRBV18 and TRBJ2-7; TCRdb gives TRBD1 as the D gene, but with no DNA this cannot be confirmed. This CDR3 spans 15 amino acids. CDR1 is KGHSH, CDR2 LQKENI, per germline. CDR3 sequence reads: CASSPKARGQVEQYF.

The chain links TRBV29-1 to TRBJ2-7; TCRdb lists TRBD1, though no DNA is available to test this call. Germline V gene sequence: CDR1 SQVTM, CDR2 ANQGSEA. The CDR3 has 13 residues. The CDR3 is CSGLDREGYEQYF.

The gene calls are TRBV5-5 and TRBJ2-3; TCRdb names TRBD2, which stays unverified in the absence of DNA. Germline values: CDR1 SGHKS, CDR2 YYEKEE (reference sequence). The CDR3 contains 15 residues. The CDR3 here is CASSLRTGTGDTQYF.

CDR3 sequence: CATLTDLSTDTQYF. The chain recombines TRBV10-3 with TRBJ2-3; with no DNA, the TCRdb D assignment of TRBD2 cannot be verified. There are 14 residues in the CDR3. Germline CDR1 and CDR2: ENHRY and SYGVKD.

The rearrangement uses TRBV6-1 and TRBJ2-3; the TCRdb call, TRBD2, lacks DNA for checking. The germline V gene has CDR1 MNHNS and CDR2 SASEGT. The CDR3 runs 16 residues. The CDR3 loop reads CASSAPEPGAPDTQYF.

V is TRBV10-3 and J is TRBJ2-2; TCRdb reports TRBD2, a call that lacks DNA to check it against. CDR3 length: 18 amino acids. Germline CDR1 is ENHRY and CDR2 is SYGVKD. The CDR3: CAISPGLAGGLNTGELFF.

The chain joins TRBV29-1 to TRBJ2-5; TCRdb's D gene call, TRBD2, goes unchecked for lack of DNA. CDR1 and CDR2 from the germline V gene are SQVTM and ANQGSEA. The CDR3 length is 13 residues. CDR3 sequence reads: CSVEGLAKKTQYF.

The chain combines TRBV11-3 with TRBJ2-3; TCRdb names TRBD1, which stays unverified in the absence of DNA. This CDR3 spans 15 amino acids. The germline V gene encodes CDR1 SGHNT and CDR2 YENEEA. CDR3 sequence reads: CASSPGTTSTDTQYF.